The rows below give T cell receptor beta chains drawn from one sample of a study of shared clonotypes between healthy human individuals. Repertoires were generated with immunoSEQ multiplex PCR, while TCRdb's copy carries only in-frame clones and drops some. The sample lists 1.5 million to 2.5 million clones, 85% to 95% seen once, with 0.9% to 1.5% in the top ten. The sequenced material came from naive CD8+ T cells sorted from blood. These receptors all stem from a man aged 18-30 years in good health. Each CDR3 is given with its conserved first and last residue. Each record gives: clone size, J gene, V gene, D gene, CDR3 DNA, CDR3 protein. A D gene is named only where the DNA matches it firmly. Clone size, where shown, is once, few, many, or a class for clones that have expanded.

clone size: -; J gene: TRBJ1-1; V gene: TRBV9; D gene: -; CDR3 DNA: TGTGCCAGCAGCGTAGGGGTATTAAACACTGAAGCTTTCTTT; CDR3 protein: CASSVGVLNTEAFF
clone size: -; J gene: TRBJ2-7; V gene: TRBV9; D gene: TRBD2; CDR3 DNA: TGTGCCAGCAGCGCAGGACTAGCGGAGGCTTACGAGCAGTACTTC; CDR3 protein: CASSAGLAEAYEQYF
clone size: -; J gene: TRBJ1-1; V gene: TRBV5-4; D gene: -; CDR3 DNA: TGTGCCAGCAGCCTTCCCTCGAACACTGAAGCTTTCTTT; CDR3 protein: CASSLPSNTEAFF
clone size: -; J gene: TRBJ1-4; V gene: TRBV28; D gene: -; CDR3 DNA: TGTGCCAGCAATCCGGGGGGCGAAAAACTGTTTTTT; CDR3 protein: CASNPGGEKLFF
clone size: -; J gene: TRBJ2-3; V gene: TRBV5-6; D gene: TRBD2; CDR3 DNA: TGTGCCAGCAGCACTCGACTAGCGGGGTCTAGCACAGATACGCAGTATTTT; CDR3 protein: CASSTRLAGSSTDTQYF
clone size: -; J gene: TRBJ2-7; V gene: TRBV18; D gene: TRBD2; CDR3 DNA: TGTGCCAGCTCACCAAAGGTTCTAGCGGGGGGCGGCGAGCAGTACTTC; CDR3 protein: CASSPKVLAGGGEQYF
clone size: -; J gene: TRBJ2-5; V gene: TRBV18; D gene: TRBD2; CDR3 DNA: TGTGCCAGCTCACCATCACTAGCGGGAGTATCTGAGACCCAGTACTTC; CDR3 protein: CASSPSLAGVSETQYF
clone size: -; J gene: TRBJ1-6; V gene: TRBV25-1; D gene: -; CDR3 DNA: TGTGCCAGCAGTGAGCTCGGGGTTAATTCACCCCTCCACTTT; CDR3 protein: CASSELGVNSPLHF
clone size: -; J gene: TRBJ2-7; V gene: TRBV4-1; D gene: TRBD2; CDR3 DNA: TGCGCCAGCGGGCAGGGAGGGGCCTCCTACGAGCAGTACTTC; CDR3 protein: CASGQGGASYEQYF
clone size: -; J gene: TRBJ2-5; V gene: TRBV5-6; D gene: -; CDR3 DNA: TGTGCCAGCAGCTTGGTGGGGGGCGAAGAGACCCAGTACTTC; CDR3 protein: CASSLVGGEETQYF
clone size: -; J gene: TRBJ2-5; V gene: TRBV6-5; D gene: -; CDR3 DNA: TGTGCCAGCAGTTACACCCGGGGAGTCCGAGAGACCCAGTACTTC; CDR3 protein: CASSYTRGVRETQYF
clone size: -; J gene: TRBJ2-3; V gene: TRBV25-1; D gene: -; CDR3 DNA: TGTGCCAGCTCCTTTGGGTTGAATACGCAGTATTTT; CDR3 protein: CASSFGLNTQYF
clone size: -; J gene: TRBJ2-3; V gene: TRBV6-1; D gene: TRBD2; CDR3 DNA: TGTGCCAGGGGCCTAGCGGGGGCCCGCACAGATACGCAGTATTTT; CDR3 protein: CARGLAGARTDTQYF
clone size: -; J gene: TRBJ2-7; V gene: TRBV7-9; D gene: -; CDR3 DNA: TGTGCCAGCAGCTTAGAATCATACGAGCAGTACTTC; CDR3 protein: CASSLESYEQYF
clone size: -; J gene: TRBJ2-7; V gene: TRBV7-6; D gene: TRBD2; CDR3 DNA: TGTGCCAGCAGCTTCGGGACTAGCGGGAGTTCCTACGAGCAGTACTTC; CDR3 protein: CASSFGTSGSSYEQYF
clone size: -; J gene: TRBJ2-3; V gene: TRBV29-1; D gene: -; CDR3 DNA: TGCAGCGTTGATGGTAGCGAGGCAGATACGCAGTATTTT; CDR3 protein: CSVDGSEADTQYF
clone size: once; J gene: TRBJ1-2; V gene: TRBV6-6; D gene: -; CDR3 DNA: TGTGCCAGCAGTTACGGACCCACCGAGCTAAACTATGGCTACACCTTC; CDR3 protein: CASSYGPTELNYGYTF
clone size: -; J gene: TRBJ2-3; V gene: TRBV7-2; D gene: TRBD2; CDR3 DNA: TGTGCCAGCAGCTTAGCTTTTCTCGGTGGGCGGGAGCCCACAGATACGCAGTATTTT; CDR3 protein: CASSLAFLGGREPTDTQYF
clone size: -; J gene: TRBJ1-1; V gene: TRBV4-3; D gene: -; CDR3 DNA: TGCGCCAGCAGCCAGAACCAGGGGTTTGAAGCTTTCTTT; CDR3 protein: CASSQNQGFEAFF
clone size: -; J gene: TRBJ1-1; V gene: TRBV5-1; D gene: -; CDR3 DNA: TGCGCCAGCAGCTTGGTAGTAGGGGGTCCGAACACTGAAGCTTTCTTT; CDR3 protein: CASSLVVGGPNTEAFF
clone size: -; J gene: TRBJ2-7; V gene: TRBV5-1; D gene: TRBD1; CDR3 DNA: TGCGCCAGCAGCTTGGGACAGGGAATATATGAGCAGTACTTC; CDR3 protein: CASSLGQGIYEQYF
clone size: once; J gene: TRBJ1-2; V gene: TRBV2; D gene: TRBD1; CDR3 DNA: TGTGCCAGCAGCGTTGAACCGGGACAGGGGAACTATGGCTACACCTTC; CDR3 protein: CASSVEPGQGNYGYTF
clone size: once; J gene: TRBJ2-5; V gene: TRBV6-5; D gene: -; CDR3 DNA: TGTGCCAGCAGTCCCCGGGGCCTAGTGGAGACCCAGTACTTC; CDR3 protein: CASSPRGLVETQYF
clone size: once; J gene: TRBJ1-1; V gene: TRBV4-1; D gene: TRBD1; CDR3 DNA: TGCGCCAGCAGCCAGGGACAGGGGCGTTCTGAAGCTTTCTTT; CDR3 protein: CASSQGQGRSEAFF
clone size: few; J gene: TRBJ1-3; V gene: TRBV2; D gene: -; CDR3 DNA: TGTGCCAGGCAGACAGCCGAATCTGGAAACACCATATATTTT; CDR3 protein: CARQTAESGNTIYF
clone size: -; J gene: TRBJ2-3; V gene: TRBV13; D gene: TRBD2; CDR3 DNA: TGTGCCAGCAGCCTTAGCGGGGCCCAGAGCACAGATACGCAGTATTTT; CDR3 protein: CASSLSGAQSTDTQYF
clone size: -; J gene: TRBJ2-5; V gene: TRBV7-9; D gene: TRBD1; CDR3 DNA: TGTGCCAGCAGCGAAGGGACAGGGACGGTCCAAGAGACCCAGTACTTC; CDR3 protein: CASSEGTGTVQETQYF
clone size: -; J gene: TRBJ2-2; V gene: TRBV4-1; D gene: -; CDR3 DNA: TGCGCCAGCACCCCTATTGGGGGGCCGGGCACCGGGGAGCTGTTTTTT; CDR3 protein: CASTPIGGPGTGELFF
clone size: -; J gene: TRBJ1-1; V gene: TRBV28; D gene: -; CDR3 DNA: TGTGCCAGCAGTTACTCCAATGTAGGGGGCACTGAAGCTTTCTTT; CDR3 protein: CASSYSNVGGTEAFF
clone size: -; J gene: TRBJ2-7; V gene: TRBV6-5; D gene: -; CDR3 DNA: TGTGCCAGCAGTTATTCGGGAGAGCAGTACTTC; CDR3 protein: CASSYSGEQYF
clone size: -; J gene: TRBJ1-3; V gene: TRBV7-8; D gene: -; CDR3 DNA: TGTGCCAGCAGCCCCCCAGAGGAGCGGAGTATTGGAAACACCATATATTTT; CDR3 protein: CASSPPEERSIGNTIYF
clone size: -; J gene: TRBJ2-7; V gene: TRBV9; D gene: TRBD1; CDR3 DNA: TGTGCCAGCAGCGTCGACAGGGAGCACGAGCAGTACTTC; CDR3 protein: CASSVDREHEQYF
clone size: -; J gene: TRBJ2-5; V gene: TRBV18; D gene: TRBD2; CDR3 DNA: TGTGCCAGCTCACTTGAGGGACTAGCAGACCAAGAGACCCAGTACTTC; CDR3 protein: CASSLEGLADQETQYF
clone size: -; J gene: TRBJ1-2; V gene: TRBV11-2; D gene: -; CDR3 DNA: TGTGCCAGCAGCGACGATGAGGGGGGCTATGGCTACACCTTC; CDR3 protein: CASSDDEGGYGYTF
clone size: -; J gene: TRBJ2-5; V gene: TRBV28; D gene: TRBD2; CDR3 DNA: TGTGCCAGCAGTCCAACGGGACTAGAGGAGACCCAGTACTTC; CDR3 protein: CASSPTGLEETQYF
clone size: -; J gene: TRBJ2-3; V gene: TRBV27; D gene: TRBD2; CDR3 DNA: TGTGCCAGCAGTGGGGTGGGCGTAGCGGGGGCCACAGATACGCAGTATTTT; CDR3 protein: CASSGVGVAGATDTQYF
clone size: -; J gene: TRBJ2-1; V gene: TRBV18; D gene: TRBD2; CDR3 DNA: TGTGCCAGCTCACCACGGAGCGGGAGCGGTAATGAGCAGTTCTTC; CDR3 protein: CASSPRSGSGNEQFF
clone size: -; J gene: TRBJ1-3; V gene: TRBV25-1; D gene: -; CDR3 DNA: TGTGCCAGCAGTGATGGGGATATCTCTGGAAACACCATATATTTT; CDR3 protein: CASSDGDISGNTIYF
clone size: -; J gene: TRBJ1-1; V gene: TRBV11-2; D gene: -; CDR3 DNA: TGTGCCAGCAGCTTAGATCTTGGCAGCGAAGCTTTCTTT; CDR3 protein: CASSLDLGSEAFF
clone size: -; J gene: TRBJ2-2; V gene: TRBV7-9; D gene: -; CDR3 DNA: TGTGCCAGCAGCGACACTCGGACCTCCACCGGGGAGCTGTTTTTT; CDR3 protein: CASSDTRTSTGELFF
clone size: -; J gene: TRBJ2-5; V gene: TRBV5-6; D gene: -; CDR3 DNA: TGTGCCAGCAGTTTCTGGGGTGTTGGGGAGACCCAGTACTTC; CDR3 protein: CASSFWGVGETQYF
clone size: -; J gene: TRBJ2-5; V gene: TRBV11-2; D gene: -; CDR3 DNA: TGTGCCAGCAGCTATGAAGTCCGGATCGGGACCCAGTACTTC; CDR3 protein: CASSYEVRIGTQYF
clone size: -; J gene: TRBJ1-3; V gene: TRBV6-5; D gene: -; CDR3 DNA: TGTGCCAGCGGTGGGTGGGACTCTGGAAACACCATATATTTT; CDR3 protein: CASGGWDSGNTIYF
clone size: -; J gene: TRBJ2-5; V gene: TRBV5-6; D gene: -; CDR3 DNA: TGTGCCAGCAGCCCTGGGGACACTCCCCAGTACTTC; CDR3 protein: CASSPGDTPQYF
clone size: few; J gene: TRBJ2-7; V gene: TRBV7-9; D gene: TRBD2; CDR3 DNA: TGTGCCAGCAGCGCAGCTTTGGGGACTAGCGGCTTAACGCAGTACTTC; CDR3 protein: CASSAALGTSGLTQYF
clone size: -; J gene: TRBJ1-6; V gene: TRBV6-6; D gene: -; CDR3 DNA: TGTGCCAGCAGTTACTCGGGAAAACCCCTCCACTTT; CDR3 protein: CASSYSGKPLHF
clone size: -; J gene: TRBJ2-7; V gene: TRBV13; D gene: TRBD2; CDR3 DNA: TGTGCCAGCAGCTCGGGACTAGCGGGGGAGCAGTACTTC; CDR3 protein: CASSSGLAGEQYF
clone size: -; J gene: TRBJ1-5; V gene: TRBV10-3; D gene: -; CDR3 DNA: TGTGCCATCAGCGTCGCGCCCTTAGCGGAAGGATCGGTCAATCAGCCCCAGCATTTT; CDR3 protein: CAISVAPLAEGSVNQPQHF
clone size: -; J gene: TRBJ2-7; V gene: TRBV30; D gene: -; CDR3 DNA: TGTGCCTGGAGTCTGGACAGCTACGAGCAGTACTTC; CDR3 protein: CAWSLDSYEQYF
clone size: -; J gene: TRBJ2-7; V gene: TRBV27; D gene: -; CDR3 DNA: TGTGCCAGCAGTCCGGGTAGGGCCGTCTACGAGCAGTACTTC; CDR3 protein: CASSPGRAVYEQYF
clone size: -; J gene: TRBJ1-1; V gene: TRBV7-9; D gene: -; CDR3 DNA: TGTGCCAGCAGCCCGCGTGATGCCAGGGGAATGAACACTGAAGCTTTCTTT; CDR3 protein: CASSPRDARGMNTEAFF
clone size: -; J gene: TRBJ2-2; V gene: TRBV13; D gene: TRBD1; CDR3 DNA: TGTGCCAGCAGCCCACAGGGGGCGGGCACCGGGGAGCTGTTTTTT; CDR3 protein: CASSPQGAGTGELFF
clone size: -; J gene: TRBJ2-7; V gene: TRBV14; D gene: TRBD1; CDR3 DNA: TGTGCCAGCAGCCCCCCGGGACAGGGAGCTTACGAGCAGTACTTC; CDR3 protein: CASSPPGQGAYEQYF